These T cell receptor beta chains were read from a single sample in a study of blood T cell repertoires in COVID-19. Sequencing used immunoSEQ multiplex PCR; TCRdb keeps in-frame clones, though not all of them. Seen here are 200,000 to 250,000 clones, roughly 80% observed once, and the top ten hold roughly 3.4%. The material sequenced was peripheral blood. The receptors here all came from a woman aged 18-35 years with acute or convalescent COVID-19. CDR3s include the opening cysteine and the closing phenylalanine or tryptophan. The D gene is left open where the match is weak. Clone sizes are given selectively: once, few, many, or a class where the clone is expanded.

CDR3 DNA: TGTGCCAGCAATTCAGCTAGCCGGGCCTACAATGAGCAGTTCTTC; CDR3 protein: CASNSASRAYNEQFF; clone size: .; J gene: TRBJ2-1; D gene: .; V gene: TRBV2
CDR3 DNA: TGTGCCAGCAGCCAAGGGCCGGGGGTGCAGTTCTTC; CDR3 protein: CASSQGPGVQFF; clone size: .; J gene: TRBJ2-1; D gene: .; V gene: TRBV3-1/TRBV3-2
CDR3 DNA: TGTGCCAGCAGTATCTCGGCACTAGCGGGAGGGACCTACTACAATGAGCAGTTCTTC; CDR3 protein: CASSISALAGGTYYNEQFF; clone size: once; J gene: TRBJ2-1; D gene: TRBD2; V gene: TRBV28
CDR3 DNA: TGTGCCACCAGTGATCCTGGGGGGGCGCGGGCCGGGGAGCTGTTTTTT; CDR3 protein: CATSDPGGARAGELFF; clone size: .; J gene: TRBJ2-2; D gene: .; V gene: TRBV24-1
CDR3 DNA: TGTGCCAGCAGCGGTACAGGGTTGGGCTACACCTTC; CDR3 protein: CASSGTGLGYTF; clone size: few; J gene: TRBJ1-2; D gene: .; V gene: TRBV7-9
CDR3 DNA: TGTGCCAGCAGCCCCTACGTGGACAGGGCTGGCTACACCTTC; CDR3 protein: CASSPYVDRAGYTF; clone size: .; J gene: TRBJ1-2; D gene: TRBD1; V gene: TRBV9
CDR3 DNA: TGTGCCAGCAGCCAAGCCACAGGGTCCAATGAGCAGTTCTTC; CDR3 protein: CASSQATGSNEQFF; clone size: .; J gene: TRBJ2-1; D gene: .; V gene: TRBV3-1/TRBV3-2
CDR3 DNA: TGTGCCAGCAGCCAAACAGGGGTGAGCTACACCTTC; CDR3 protein: CASSQTGVSYTF; clone size: once; J gene: TRBJ1-2; D gene: TRBD1; V gene: TRBV14
CDR3 DNA: TGTGCCTGGAGACAGCATAGCGGGGGTACTATGAACACTGAAGCTTTCTTT; CDR3 protein: CAWRQHSGGTMNTEAFF; clone size: .; J gene: TRBJ1-1; D gene: .; V gene: TRBV30
CDR3 DNA: TGTGCCAGCAGCTGGGGACAGGGGGAGACCCAGTACTTC; CDR3 protein: CASSWGQGETQYF; clone size: .; J gene: TRBJ2-5; D gene: TRBD1; V gene: TRBV11-3
CDR3 DNA: TGTGCTAGTGGTCCGGACTCAGCCGCGCAGTATTTT; CDR3 protein: CASGPDSAAQYF; clone size: .; J gene: TRBJ2-3; D gene: .; V gene: TRBV12-5
CDR3 DNA: TGTGCCAGCAGCCAGGGGTACTCCTACGAGCAGTACTTC; CDR3 protein: CASSQGYSYEQYF; clone size: .; J gene: TRBJ2-7; D gene: .; V gene: TRBV7-3
CDR3 DNA: TGTGCCAGTAGTATGGAGGGTTCTGGGGCCAACGTCCTGACTTTC; CDR3 protein: CASSMEGSGANVLTF; clone size: many; J gene: TRBJ2-6; D gene: .; V gene: TRBV19
CDR3 DNA: TGCAGCGTTGGGAGACTAGCGGGAGGGCCCGCAGATACGCAGTATTTT; CDR3 protein: CSVGRLAGGPADTQYF; clone size: .; J gene: TRBJ2-3; D gene: TRBD2; V gene: TRBV29-1